These 9 T cell receptor beta chains were sequenced from one sample in a study of cytomegalovirus exposure and HLA in healthy donors. Vbeta (60) and Jbeta (13) primers were used in the PCR. Method: immunoSEQ multiplex PCR; TCRdb's copy keeps in-frame clones and lacks some. The sample has approximately 51,000 clones; around 81% are singletons. The specimen sequenced was PBMCs. The receptors come from a boy between 10 and 17 years old in good health and CMV-seropositive.

This chain joins TRBV5-5 and TRBJ2-7; 10 bases match TRBD1. The V segment lost 4 bases and the J segment 3 bases; nucleotides outside the gene matches: 10. The germline V gene has CDR1 SGHKS and CDR2 YYEKEE (reference sequence). This CDR3 spans 16 amino acids. This CDR3 reads CASSGTGTGAIYEQYF. The CDR3 bases are TGTGCCAGCAGCGGGACCGGGACAGGGGCTATCTACGAGCAGTACTTC.

This clone was seen just once. One end of the junction fails to match germline, which may point to a read error. The rearrangement uses TRBV6-5 and TRBJ2-4; 7 bases map to TRBD1. Germline V CDR1 and CDR2: MNHEY, SVGAGI. The CDR3 has 15 amino acids. Written as DNA, the CDR3 is TGTGCCAGCAGTTATACCGGGACAGCCCAAAACATTCAGTACTTC. Amino acids: CASSYTGTAQNIQYF.

J is TRBJ2-1 and V is TRBV9; no firm D call. V was trimmed by 0 bases and J by 9 bases, leaving 10 bases between them. CDR1 is SGDLS and CDR2 is YYNGEE in the germline V gene. There are 13 residues in the CDR3. The CDR3 is CASSVETYGEQFF. The CDR3 region has the DNA TGTGCCAGCAGCGTAGAGACTTACGGTGAGCAGTTCTTC. Based on the CDR3 plus reference TRBV9 and TRBJ2-1, the full variable domain is DSGVTQTPKHLITATGQRVTLRCSPRSGDLSVYWYQQSLDQGLQFLIQYYNGEERAKGNILERFSAQQFPDLHSELNLSSLELGDSALYFCASSVETYGEQFFGPGTRLTVL.

The chain joins TRBV12-5 to TRBJ1-6; 8 bases agree with TRBD1. V dropped 2 bases and J dropped 15; count of bases not matched to a gene: 15. In germline, CDR1 is LGHNT, CDR2 FRNRAP. The CDR3 runs 16 residues. The DNA of the CDR3 is TGTGCTAGTGGTTTGTTGGCCGGGACAGGCCGAGGGGGCCTCCACTTT. Protein: CASGLLAGTGRGGLHF.

The rearrangement uses TRBV10-3 and TRBJ2-7; maybe TRBD2 (5 bases). The CDR3 has 13 residues. V was cut by 0 bases and J by 3 bases, with 6 bases left in between. The germline CDR1 and CDR2 sequences are ENHRY and SYGVKD. This CDR3 is CAISESAGYEQYF. For the CDR3, the DNA is TGTGCCATCAGTGAGTCGGCGGGCTACGAGCAGTACTTC.

This CDR3 reads CASSATGHEKLFF. CDR3 nucleotide sequence: TGTGCCAGTAGCGCGACAGGACATGAAAAACTGTTTTTT. V and J are TRBV19 and TRBJ1-4, with D perhaps matching TRBD1 (6 bases). Germline V gene data show CDR1 as LNHDA and CDR2 as SQIVND (reference sequence). CDR3 length: 13 amino acids. V shed 6 bases and J shed 6 bases, with 11 bases lying between them.

This chain connects TRBV2 to TRBJ2-1; TRBD1 agrees at 8 bases. Germline-derived CDR1 and CDR2 are SNHLY and FYNNEI. J gave up 3 bases and V 6 bases, and 13 bases lay outside the gene matches. This CDR3 region has 17 residues. As DNA, the CDR3 is TGTGCCAGCAGCGATACAGGGGGGCTGGGGGACTACAATGAGCAGTTCTTC. It yields the protein CASSDTGGLGDYNEQFF.

The CDR3 protein is CASSVRIIFGGNEQFF. For the CDR3, the DNA is TGTGCCAGCTCGGTCAGAATAATCTTTGGGGGGAATGAGCAGTTCTTC. This chain uses TRBV18 with TRBJ2-1, with a tentative D call TRBD2 (6 bases). The germline V gene has CDR1 KGHSH and CDR2 LQKENI. The V gene lost 6 bases and the J gene lost 7 bases, with 22 bases spanning the gap. This CDR3 is 16 amino acids long.

The rearrangement links TRBV5-1 to TRBJ1-5; the D gene is possibly TRBD1 (6 bases). V was trimmed by 0 bases and J by 2 bases, leaving 6 bases between them. This CDR3 contains 14 residues. In germline, CDR1 is SGHRS, CDR2 YFSETQ. This chain's CDR3 is CASSLEGGNQPQHF. Written as DNA, the CDR3 is TGCGCCAGCAGCTTGGAGGGGGGCAATCAGCCCCAGCATTTT.